This T cell receptor (beta chain) was captured in a study of blood T cell repertoires in COVID-19. As for the study in general: PBMCs, B-cell-depleted T cells, or T cells were the source of the cDNA or gDNA that made up the material.

The V segment lost 4 bases and the J segment 5 bases; nucleotides outside the gene matches: 10. The CDR3 length is 15 residues. Germline-derived CDR1 and CDR2 are SGHAT and FQNNGV. In the source study's methods: Amplification from reference gene primers served as the basis for estimated nucleated cell counts. The protocol was immunoSEQ multiplex PCR, while the TCRdb copy is restricted to in-frame clones and leaves out a portion. V, J and clone size reflect that table, while D and trimming were determined from the DNA. The sample records about 170,000 clones, approximately 91% being singletons. Followed over time, Seattle patients had been enrolled while infection was active.

The receptor was derived from a man aged 18-30 years with COVID-19, enrolled during active disease. Sequenced input: peripheral blood. V gene TRBV11-2 combines with J gene TRBJ1-2; 7 bases map to TRBD1. CDR3 nucleotide sequence: TGTGCCAGCAGCTACGGACAGGACCTCCATTATGGCTACACCTTC. It translates to CASSYGQDLHYGYTF.